This TCR beta chain was retrieved from a study of T cell changes during pregnancy in multiple sclerosis. The CDR3 extends over 15 amino acids. CDR1 is ENHRY, CDR2 SYGVKD, per germline. With 7 bases removed from V and 2 bases from J, the gap between germline ends came to 15 bases. Only in-frame clones appear in the TCRdb table, and some are missing; sequencing was by immunoSEQ multiplex PCR. The data show 70,000 to 80,000 clones, about 88% seen once. The sample was peripheral blood, taken before pregnancy. This chain links TRBV10-3 with TRBJ1-3; perhaps TRBD1 as D (5 bases). This clonotype originated in a female donor with multiple sclerosis, enrolled in a pregnancy study. The CDR3 coding sequence is TGTGCCATCAAACCCAGGCAGGGCGCTGGAAACACCATATATTTT. This gives the protein CAIKPRQGAGNTIYF.